This T cell receptor (beta chain) was identified in a study of blood T cell repertoires in COVID-19. Study overall: The United States, Italy and Spain supplied acute and convalescent COVID-19 samples. Sources were T cells, B-cell-depleted T cells, or PBMCs; the material itself was cDNA or gDNA.

Germline trimming cut 1 base from V and 2 bases from J; bases unmatched to any gene: 1. CDR1 is SNHLY, CDR2 FYNNEI, per germline. There are 15 residues in the CDR3. Under the authors' procedure: Cell counts per sample came from amplifying reference gene primers. The data were produced by immunoSEQ multiplex PCR, yet TCRdb's version contains in-frame clones alone and is incomplete. D and trimming come from the DNA, and the V and J calls and clone size come from that table. The sample has some 90,000 clones; roughly 82% are singletons. The J gene is TRBJ2-1, the V gene TRBV2; 8 bases line up with TRBD2. The source is a man in his 70s with active or convalescent COVID-19. Material for sequencing was peripheral blood. The CDR3 DNA is TGTGCCAGCAGTGAAGGGCGGGGGGCCTACAATGAGCAGTTCTTC. It is translated as CASSEGRGAYNEQFF.